This T cell receptor beta chain was obtained from a study of blood T cell repertoires in COVID-19. The overall study: Researchers got acute and convalescent COVID-19 samples from the United States, Italy and Spain. T cells, B-cell-depleted T cells, or PBMCs provided the cDNA or gDNA that served as material.

In the original workflow: Amplifying reference gene primers gave estimates of nucleated cell counts. Assay: immunoSEQ multiplex PCR; the TCRdb copy retains only in-frame clones and omits some. V, J and clone size are taken as reported in that table, and D and trimming were inferred from the DNA itself. Of 95,000 to 150,000 clones listed, about 80% are singletons. The J segment lost 0 bases and the V segment lost 6 bases, leaving 3 bases of the junction unmatched. CDR3 length: 15 residues. Germline V gene data show CDR1 as LNHDA and CDR2 as SQIVND (reference sequence). This receptor was obtained from a man in his sixties with acute or convalescent COVID-19. The sequenced material came from peripheral blood. The V and J genes are TRBV19 and TRBJ2-1; 9 bases are a match to TRBD2. The CDR3: CASSVSGSSYNEQFF. CDR3 sequence (DNA): TGTGCCAGTAGCGTTAGCGGGAGCTCCTACAATGAGCAGTTCTTC.